These 30 T cell receptor beta chains were all obtained from the same sample, sequenced in a study of T cell responses to AZD1222 COVID-19 vaccine. Here immunoSEQ multiplex PCR was the method, and the copy in TCRdb shows in-frame clones only, minus some. The sample records about 120,000 clones, roughly nine tenths being singletons. Sequenced material: peripheral blood, taken on day 0 of AZD1222 vaccination. These receptors were obtained from an adult in good health.

CDR3 sequence (DNA): TGCGCCAGCAGCCGGGGTGGTAGGACTAGCAGCTCTGGGGCCAACGTCCTGACTTTC. It specifies CASSRGGRTSSSGANVLTF. The chain links TRBV4-1 to TRBJ2-6; 8 bases match TRBD2. There are 19 residues in the CDR3. CDR1 is MGHRA and CDR2 is YSYEKL in the germline V gene. J gave up 0 bases and V 4 bases, and 11 bases lay outside the gene matches.

This chain joins TRBV5-1 and TRBJ2-1; 11 nucleotides match TRBD2. V was pared by 0 bases and J by 9 bases, with 5 bases of the junction left unmatched. There are 15 residues in the CDR3. In germline, CDR1 is SGHRS, CDR2 YFSETQ. CDR3 amino acids: CASSLGSGRGSEQFF. CDR3 bases: TGCGCCAGCAGCTTGGGTAGCGGGAGGGGCAGTGAGCAGTTCTTC.

The chain couples TRBV5-5 to TRBJ1-6; 8 bases align to TRBD1. Germline V CDR1 and CDR2: SGHKS, YYEKEE (reference sequence). Trimming took 4 bases from V and 2 from J; bases not matched to a gene: 5. CDR3 length equals 16 residues. The DNA for the CDR3 is TGTGCCAGCAGCCGGGACAGGCTAACCTATAATTCACCCCTCCACTTT. Its protein is CASSRDRLTYNSPLHF.

This chain links TRBV5-6 with TRBJ1-1; no reliable D call. Deletions cut 3 bases from V and 1 base from J, with 7 bases between. The CDR3 spans 13 residues. CDR1 SGHDT and CDR2 YYEEEE come from the germline V gene. This CDR3 is CASSWAGNTEAFF. The CDR3 coding sequence is TGTGCCAGCAGCTGGGCAGGGAACACTGAAGCTTTCTTT. Looking up the rest from reference TRBV5-6 and TRBJ1-1 gives the full variable domain: DAGVTQSPTHLIKTRGQQVTLRCSPKSGHDTVSWYQQALGQGPQFIFQYYEEEERQRGNFPDRFSGHQFPNYSSELNVNALLLGDSALYLCASSWAGNTEAFFGQGTRLTVV.

This clone was observed a single time. The CDR3 DNA reads TGTGCTAGTGGTTCCCCTCGGGGACTAGCGGAAGTTGAGCAGTTCTTC. Translated: CASGSPRGLAEVEQFF. This sequence joins TRBV12-5 and TRBJ2-1, with 11 bases that match TRBD2. Trimming removed 4 bases from V and 9 bases from J; junction bases left unmatched: 11. Germline V gives CDR1 LGHNT, CDR2 FRNRAP. This CDR3 spans 16 amino acids. Complete variable domain (other parts from reference TRBV12-5 and TRBJ2-1): DARVTQTPRHKVTEMGQEVTMRCQPILGHNTVFWYRQTMMQGLELLAYFRNRAPLDDSGMPKDRFSAEMPDATLATLKIQPSEPRDSAVYFCASGSPRGLAEVEQFFGPGTRLTVL.

In its sample, this clone was seen once. The chain recombines TRBV6-2 or TRBV6-3 with TRBJ1-2, with 7 bases that match TRBD1. J lost 4 bases, V lost 4 bases, and 9 bases had no gene match. Germline CDR1 reads MNHEY; CDR2 reads SVGEGT. The CDR3 consists of 15 residues. The CDR3 bases are TGTGCCAGCAGTTCCAGGACAGGAGGGATCTATGGCTACACCTTC. It translates to CASSSRTGGIYGYTF.

This clone was observed a few times. The gene calls are TRBV29-1 and TRBJ1-2; D remains ambiguous. V lost 0 bases and J lost 8, with 19 bases in between. CDR1 and CDR2 (germline): SQVTM, ANQGSEA. The CDR3 loop spans 15 amino acids. The CDR3 spells CSVEDRTPRRRGYTF. Written as DNA, the CDR3 is TGCAGCGTTGAAGATCGGACCCCCCGCCGACGAGGCTACACCTTC.

The chain combines TRBV2 with TRBJ1-1; D is unclear. Germline V gene sequence: CDR1 SNHLY, CDR2 FYNNEI. Trimming removed 1 base at V and 10 bases at J, with 13 bases between. The CDR3 consists of 13 residues. The CDR3 DNA is TGTGCCAGCAGTGAAGGCAGGTTTGGTGGAGCTTTCTTT. Protein: CASSEGRFGGAFF. Filled out from reference TRBV2 and TRBJ1-1, the complete variable domain reads EPEVTQTPSHQVTQMGQEVILRCVPISNHLYFYWYRQILGQKVEFLVSFYNNEISEKSEIFDDQFSVERPDGSNFTLKIRSTKLEDSAMYFCASSEGRFGGAFFGQGTRLTVV.

The chain is built from TRBV20-1 and TRBJ1-2, with D perhaps matching TRBD1 (6 bases). Germline assignment: CDR1 DFQATT and CDR2 SNEGSKA (reference sequence). The CDR3 contains 11 residues. Trimming stripped 3 bases from V and 7 bases from J, with 9 bases between. CDR3 protein: CSARRQAGYTF. The CDR3 DNA is TGCAGTGCTAGGCGACAGGCTGGCTACACCTTC.

V usage is TRBV12-5 and J usage is TRBJ2-1; 9 bases are shared with TRBD1. CDR1 and CDR2 (germline): LGHNT, FRNRAP. V shed 6 bases, J shed 1 base, and the junction held 4 bases outside the gene matches. This CDR3 is built from 15 residues. The CDR3 nucleotides are TGTGCTAGTGGGGGACAGGGCTATTCCTACAATGAGCAGTTCTTC. Protein sequence: CASGGQGYSYNEQFF. The whole variable domain, filled in from reference TRBV12-5 and TRBJ2-1, reads DARVTQTPRHKVTEMGQEVTMRCQPILGHNTVFWYRQTMMQGLELLAYFRNRAPLDDSGMPKDRFSAEMPDATLATLKIQPSEPRDSAVYFCASGGQGYSYNEQFFGPGTRLTVL.

The chain uses TRBV4-1 and TRBJ1-2, with D unresolved. The CDR3 sequence is 15 residues long. Per germline, CDR1 MGHRA and CDR2 YSYEKL. The V and J ends lost 0 bases and 4 bases respectively, with 12 bases between them. CDR3 in DNA: TGCGCCAGCAGCCAAGATGGTGCATTTGGCTATGGCTACACCTTC. Its translation: CASSQDGAFGYGYTF.

Regarding this clone: The sample contains more than one DNA sequence encoding this CDR3. The gene calls are TRBV24-1 and TRBJ1-2; no firm D call. There are 14 residues in the CDR3. V shed 4 bases and J shed 2 bases, with 10 bases lying between them. Looked up from germline, CDR1 is KGHDR and CDR2 is SFDVKD. The CDR3 reads CATSDRTVNYGYTF. DNA for the CDR3: TGTGCCACCAGTGACCGGACGGTGAACTATGGCTACACCTTC.

The V gene is TRBV3-1 (or the pseudogene TRBV3-2), the J gene TRBJ1-1; D not resolved. The CDR3 loop spans 12 amino acids. Germline lookup yields CDR1 LGHDT and CDR2 YNNKEL (reference sequence). V dropped 0 bases and J dropped 6 bases, with 5 bases sitting between them. The CDR3 DNA reads TGTGCCAGCAGCCAAGATTCGGCTGAAGCTTTCTTT. This sequence encodes CASSQDSAEAFF.

CDR3 DNA: TGCGCCAGCAGCCAAGATAACAGGCCGGATACCGGGGAGCTGTTTTTT. This encodes CASSQDNRPDTGELFF. The gene calls are TRBV4-1 and TRBJ2-2; the D gene is possibly TRBD1 (5 bases). V was cut by 0 bases and J by 5 bases, with 13 bases left in between. Per germline, CDR1 MGHRA and CDR2 YSYEKL. This CDR3 region has 16 residues.

The V call is TRBV23-1, the J call TRBJ2-5, with a tentative D call TRBD2 (6 bases). TRBV23-1 is sorted into the ORF group, with uncertain function. This CDR3 region has 13 residues. The germline V and J ends were trimmed by 8 bases and 2 bases, with 12 bases remaining between them. Here the CDR3 reads CASPRGGQETQYF. Here the CDR3 DNA reads TGCGCCAGCCCCCGGGGAGGTCAAGAGACCCAGTACTTC.

This sequence joins TRBV7-2 and TRBJ1-2; 8 nucleotides align to TRBD1. Trimming removed 4 bases from V and 6 bases from J; junction bases left unmatched: 13. The CDR3 totals 16 residues. From germline, CDR1 is SGHTA and CDR2 FQGNSA. The CDR3 here is CASSSRARGQGDGYTF. The CDR3 nucleotides read TGTGCCAGCAGCTCCCGGGCCCGAGGACAGGGTGATGGCTACACCTTC.

V usage is TRBV3-1 (or the pseudogene TRBV3-2) and J usage is TRBJ2-6; no clear D. This CDR3 spans 16 amino acids. The V end was cut by 4 bases, the J end by 2 bases, with 12 bases between. Germline V gives CDR1 LGHDT, CDR2 YNNKEL (reference sequence). The CDR3, as DNA: TGTGCCAGCAGCCCCCCCCGGAAGCCTGGGGCCAACGTCCTGACTTTC. This codes for CASSPPRKPGANVLTF.

This clone showed up just once. This chain uses TRBV11-3 with TRBJ2-2; 10 nucleotides align to TRBD1. The V and J ends lost 5 bases and 4 bases, in that order; junction bases with no gene match: 16. Germline CDR1 reads SGHNT; CDR2 reads YENEEA. The CDR3 extends over 19 amino acids. The CDR3 coding sequence is TGTGCCAGCAGCCAGGCGAGACAGGGGGCAGGGTATGGCACCGGGGAGCTGTTTTTT. This codes for CASSQARQGAGYGTGELFF.

This clone was observed a handful of times. The chain links TRBV19 to TRBJ1-5; 7 bases line up with TRBD1. Germline lookup yields CDR1 LNHDA and CDR2 SQIVND (reference sequence). The length of the CDR3 is 17 residues. After removal of 5 bases from V and 0 bases from J, the junction contained 10 bases not matched to a gene. The CDR3 nucleotides read TGTGCCAGTAGTCCGCGCCGGGACAGTTATAGCAATCAGCCCCAGCATTTT. As protein: CASSPRRDSYSNQPQHF.

The chain uses TRBV29-1 and TRBJ1-1; the match to TRBD1 covers 11 bases. V lost 6 bases and J lost 3; bases outside the gene matches: 3. Germline V gene data show CDR1 as SQVTM and CDR2 as ANQGSEA. The CDR3 is 13 residues long. The CDR3, as DNA: TGCAGCGTGGACAGGGGGCCGGACACTGAAGCTTTCTTT. As protein: CSVDRGPDTEAFF.

This rearrangement joins TRBV5-6 to TRBJ2-5, with TRBD1 matching 9 bases. Germline V CDR1 and CDR2: SGHDT, YYEEEE. CDR3 length equals 14 residues. Trimming at V came to 4 bases and at J to 5 bases, leaving 6 bases not matched to a gene. The CDR3 is CASSPGTGWETQYF. CDR3 sequence (DNA): TGTGCCAGCAGCCCAGGGACAGGGTGGGAGACCCAGTACTTC.

The chain recombines TRBV12-3 or TRBV12-4 with TRBJ1-1; the match to TRBD1 covers 10 bases. CDR3 length: 13 amino acids. Trimming cost V 10 bases and J 5 bases; bases outside gene matches: 7. The CDR3 here is CATKTGGWTEAFF. As DNA, the CDR3 is TGTGCCACCAAGACAGGGGGCTGGACTGAAGCTTTCTTT.

This chain connects TRBV7-2 to TRBJ1-2; D call uncertain. This CDR3 contains 11 residues. In germline, CDR1 is SGHTA, CDR2 FQGNSA. V was pared by 1 base and J by 4 bases, with 1 base between. The CDR3 coding sequence is TGTGCCAGCAGCTTAGTCTATGGCTACACCTTC. Translation gives CASSLVYGYTF.

The J gene is TRBJ2-2, the V gene TRBV6-5; 7 positions agree with TRBD1. This CDR3 spans 14 amino acids. CDR1 and CDR2 from the germline V gene are MNHEY and SVGAGI. V lost 4 bases and J lost 1; bases outside the gene matches: 0. The CDR3 here is CASSSGGNTGELFF. CDR3 sequence (DNA): TGTGCCAGCAGTTCAGGGGGGAACACCGGGGAGCTGTTTTTT.

The chain employs TRBV27 and TRBJ2-6; TRBD1 is a possible D gene (6 bases). This CDR3 is built from 19 residues. V was trimmed by 0 bases and J by 0 bases, leaving 15 bases between them. The V gene's germline CDR1 is MNHEY and CDR2 SMNVEV (reference sequence). The CDR3 DNA follows: TGTGCCAGCAGTTTATCCTGGGGGCAGGGGAACTCTGGGGCCAACGTCCTGACTTTC. Translating it yields CASSLSWGQGNSGANVLTF.

This clone was seen a handful of times. The V gene is TRBV21-1, the J gene TRBJ2-5; the table's D call TRBD1 went unverified against the DNA. TRBV21-1 is deemed a pseudogene. CDR3 length: 12 residues. The CDR3 sequence is CASSGQGKTQYF. CDR3 coding DNA: TGTGCCAGCTCAGGCCAGGGAAAGACCCAGTACTTC.

The chain couples TRBV7-2 to TRBJ1-1; D remains unclear. The CDR3 is 16 residues long. Trimming removed 4 bases at V and 0 bases at J, with 15 bases between. Germline V CDR1 and CDR2: SGHTA, FQGNSA. The CDR3 protein is CASSYTPGGMNTEAFF. The CDR3 nucleotides read TGTGCCAGCAGCTATACCCCCGGAGGGATGAACACTGAAGCTTTCTTT.

There are a few counts of this clone. Here the CDR3 reads CATSDQSGTGKFKAFF. The CDR3 DNA sequence: TGTGCCACCAGTGACCAATCCGGGACAGGGAAGTTTAAAGCTTTCTTT. This chain joins TRBV24-1 and TRBJ1-1, with 9 bases fitting TRBD1. CDR3 length: 16 residues. V lost 4 bases, J lost 9 bases, and 14 bases stayed unmatched. CDR1 and CDR2 from the germline V gene are KGHDR and SFDVKD.

This clone was observed once. The V gene is TRBV9, the J gene TRBJ2-1; 11 nucleotides align to TRBD2. The CDR3 has 16 residues. Unmatched junction bases numbered 13, after V lost 6 bases and J lost 8 bases. Germline CDR1 is SGDLS and CDR2 is YYNGEE. The CDR3 coding sequence is TGTGCCAGCAACCCCCTAGTAGCGGGGGGGGTGGATGAGCAGTTCTTC. It specifies CASNPLVAGGVDEQFF.

This rearrangement joins TRBV19 to TRBJ2-1, with D tentatively TRBD1 (5 bases). CDR1 is LNHDA, CDR2 SQIVND, per germline (reference sequence). Trimming cost V 3 bases and J 6 bases, with 15 bases left between them. The CDR3 covers 15 residues. CDR3 nucleotides: TGTGCCAGTAGTATGGTCCAGGGCTCGGGCAATGAGCAGTTCTTC. Translation gives CASSMVQGSGNEQFF. Drawing the rest from reference TRBV19 and TRBJ2-1, the complete variable domain is DGGITQSPKYLFRKEGQNVTLSCEQNLNHDAMYWYRQDPGQGLRLIYYSQIVNDFQKGDIAEGYSVSREKKESFPLTVTSAQKNPTAFYLCASSMVQGSGNEQFFGPGTRLTVL.